This TCR beta chain was recovered during a study of T-cell reconstitution after alpha-beta-depleted transplantation in children. V trimming: 6 bases; J trimming: 4 bases; junction bases outside the gene matches: 11. This CDR3 contains 15 residues. Study conclusions and caveats: Approximately two months post-transplant, alpha-beta T cells reportedly originated from several hundred expanded graft clones. From surviving recipient T cells and thymic progenitors came the high day-60 TCRbeta diversity observed in some patients. T-cell numbers and diversity one year post-transplant derived largely from freshly generated T cells.

Unique molecular identifiers were incorporated during preparation of the TCRbeta library. TCRdb called the PCR reads again in MiXCR, with one record for every CDR3 protein. The data show 600,000 to 700,000 distinct CDR3 sequences, 10% to 15% seen once. This clonotype was counted many times. The antigen is undetermined. This TCR was recovered from a girl aged 2 to 10 with congenital amegakaryocytic thrombocytopenia, due to receive a stem cell transplant. The chain carries TRBV12-3 or TRBV12-4 and TRBJ1-1; TRBD1 agrees at 7 bases. The source material was PBMCs, sampled before TCRalphabeta/CD19-depleted stem cell transplant. CDR3 in DNA: TGTGCCAGCAGATTTCGAGGGGGCTATCTCACTGAAGCTTTCTTT. Translation gives CASRFRGGYLTEAFF.